This is a list of T cell receptor beta chains from one sample in a study of OX40 agonist ivuxolimab in advanced cancers. Assay used: immunoSEQ multiplex PCR; TCRdb lists only in-frame clones, some missing. The table records more than 35,000 clones, 65% to 85% of them present only once. Specimen: CD4+ or CD8+ T cells sorted from blood, collected in a trial of the OX40 agonist ivuxolimab. The receptors shown here come from an adult with an advanced solid tumor such as melanoma, head and neck, liver or kidney cancer. Each CDR3 is given with its conserved first and last residue. A D gene is named only where the DNA matches it firmly. Clone size is shown for a subset of rows, as once, few, many or a class of expanded clone.

D gene: -
J gene: TRBJ1-4
V gene: TRBV15
clone size: -
CDR3 length: 13
CDR3 protein: CATSRGSGEKLFF
CDR3 DNA: TGTGCCACCAGCAGAGGATCAGGAGAAAAACTGTTTTTT

D gene: -
J gene: TRBJ1-1
V gene: TRBV5-5
clone size: -
CDR3 length: 12
CDR3 protein: CASSLKGTEAFF
CDR3 DNA: TGTGCCAGCAGCTTGAAGGGAACTGAAGCTTTCTTT

D gene: TRBD2
J gene: TRBJ2-5
V gene: TRBV28
clone size: -
CDR3 length: 16
CDR3 protein: CASSSPSGAAQETQYF
CDR3 DNA: TGTGCCAGCAGTTCCCCTAGCGGAGCGGCACAAGAGACCCAGTACTTC

D gene: TRBD1
J gene: TRBJ1-2
V gene: TRBV9
clone size: -
CDR3 length: 13
CDR3 protein: CASSAPGTGDYTF
CDR3 DNA: TGTGCCAGCAGCGCACCCGGGACAGGGGACTACACCTTC

D gene: -
J gene: TRBJ2-5
V gene: TRBV10-3
clone size: -
CDR3 length: 15
CDR3 protein: CAISESGGTRETQYF
CDR3 DNA: TGTGCCATCAGTGAGTCAGGGGGTACCCGAGAGACCCAGTACTTC

D gene: -
J gene: TRBJ2-2
V gene: TRBV7-6
clone size: -
CDR3 length: 14
CDR3 protein: CASTPDHSAGELFF
CDR3 DNA: TGTGCCAGCACCCCGGACCATTCCGCCGGGGAGCTGTTTTTT

D gene: TRBD1
J gene: TRBJ2-1
V gene: TRBV19
clone size: -
CDR3 length: 18
CDR3 protein: CASTTGRTLLEINNEQFF
CDR3 DNA: TGTGCCAGTACGACAGGGCGTACTTTGCTAGAAATTAACAATGAGCAGTTCTTC

D gene: -
J gene: TRBJ1-1
V gene: TRBV10-1
clone size: -
CDR3 length: 14
CDR3 protein: CASSDSSGSPEAFF
CDR3 DNA: TGCGCCAGCAGTGATAGTTCAGGGTCTCCTGAAGCTTTCTTT

D gene: -
J gene: TRBJ2-7
V gene: TRBV29-1
clone size: -
CDR3 length: 12
CDR3 protein: CSVEDWRYEQYF
CDR3 DNA: TGCAGCGTTGAAGATTGGAGATACGAGCAGTACTTC

D gene: TRBD1
J gene: TRBJ1-1
V gene: TRBV19
clone size: -
CDR3 length: 14
CDR3 protein: CASFRTGGYAEAFF
CDR3 DNA: TGTGCCAGTTTCCGGACAGGGGGATACGCTGAAGCTTTCTTT

D gene: TRBD1
J gene: TRBJ2-5
V gene: TRBV7-6
clone size: few
CDR3 length: 16
CDR3 protein: CASSLAGQGAGETQYF
CDR3 DNA: TGTGCCAGCAGCTTAGCGGGACAGGGTGCCGGGGAGACCCAGTACTTC

D gene: -
J gene: TRBJ2-7
V gene: TRBV28
clone size: few
CDR3 length: 16
CDR3 protein: CASSPRTGRADYEQYF
CDR3 DNA: TGTGCCAGCAGCCCTAGGACAGGGAGGGCCGACTACGAGCAGTACTTC

D gene: TRBD1
J gene: TRBJ1-4
V gene: TRBV5-1
clone size: -
CDR3 length: 14
CDR3 protein: CASSLQGIGEKLFF
CDR3 DNA: TGCGCCAGCAGCTTACAGGGGATCGGTGAAAAACTGTTTTTT

D gene: -
J gene: TRBJ1-5
V gene: TRBV29-1
clone size: -
CDR3 length: 13
CDR3 protein: CSVEIGGNQPQHF
CDR3 DNA: TGCAGCGTGGAGATTGGGGGCAATCAGCCCCAGCATTTT

D gene: TRBD1
J gene: TRBJ2-3
V gene: TRBV11-3
clone size: -
CDR3 length: 14
CDR3 protein: CASSWDSATDTQYF
CDR3 DNA: TGTGCCAGCAGCTGGGACAGTGCGACAGATACGCAGTATTTT

D gene: TRBD1
J gene: TRBJ2-7
V gene: TRBV27
clone size: -
CDR3 length: 14
CDR3 protein: CASSFWTGHDEQYF
CDR3 DNA: TGTGCCAGCAGTTTCTGGACAGGGCATGACGAGCAGTACTTC

D gene: -
J gene: TRBJ2-2
V gene: TRBV30
clone size: -
CDR3 length: 14
CDR3 protein: CAWSVGAYTGELFF
CDR3 DNA: TGTGCCTGGAGTGTAGGGGCTTACACCGGGGAGCTGTTTTTT

D gene: -
J gene: TRBJ2-1
V gene: TRBV9
clone size: -
CDR3 length: 13
CDR3 protein: CASSLSPHDEQFF
CDR3 DNA: TGTGCCAGCAGCCTCTCCCCCCATGATGAGCAGTTCTTC

D gene: -
J gene: TRBJ2-7
V gene: TRBV5-5
clone size: -
CDR3 length: 14
CDR3 protein: CASSLRPYRDEQYF
CDR3 DNA: TGTGCCAGCAGCCTACGCCCCTATAGGGACGAGCAGTACTTC

D gene: -
J gene: TRBJ1-2
V gene: TRBV19
clone size: -
CDR3 length: 12
CDR3 protein: CASSLEGYGYTF
CDR3 DNA: TGTGCCAGTAGCTTGGAGGGCTATGGCTACACCTTC

D gene: TRBD2
J gene: TRBJ2-1
V gene: TRBV5-4
clone size: -
CDR3 length: 14
CDR3 protein: CASSLGTSVREQFF
CDR3 DNA: TGTGCCAGCAGCTTGGGGACTAGCGTTCGGGAGCAGTTCTTC

D gene: -
J gene: TRBJ2-5
V gene: TRBV7-6
clone size: -
CDR3 length: 14
CDR3 protein: CASSLDAGGETQYF
CDR3 DNA: TGTGCCAGCAGCTTAGATGCAGGGGGGGAGACCCAGTACTTC

D gene: -
J gene: TRBJ1-5
V gene: TRBV19
clone size: -
CDR3 length: 14
CDR3 protein: CASIPSDSNQPQHF
CDR3 DNA: TGTGCCAGTATCCCCAGCGATAGCAATCAGCCCCAGCATTTT

D gene: TRBD2
J gene: TRBJ2-7
V gene: TRBV6-5
clone size: -
CDR3 length: 13
CDR3 protein: CATREGPSYEQYF
CDR3 DNA: TGTGCCACCCGGGAGGGCCCTTCCTACGAGCAGTACTTC

D gene: -
J gene: TRBJ2-7
V gene: TRBV7-2
clone size: -
CDR3 length: 15
CDR3 protein: CASSLRGVAEGEQYF
CDR3 DNA: TGTGCCAGCAGCTTAAGGGGAGTAGCGGAAGGCGAGCAGTACTTC

D gene: -
J gene: TRBJ1-2
V gene: TRBV15
clone size: -
CDR3 length: 14
CDR3 protein: CATSRDQGLGGYTF
CDR3 DNA: TGTGCCACCAGCAGAGATCAGGGTTTGGGGGGCTACACCTTC

D gene: -
J gene: TRBJ1-3
V gene: TRBV7-9
clone size: -
CDR3 length: 14
CDR3 protein: CASSSGAGIHTIYF
CDR3 DNA: TGTGCCAGCAGCTCTGGGGCAGGGATACACACCATATATTTT

D gene: TRBD1
J gene: TRBJ2-3
V gene: TRBV6-5
clone size: -
CDR3 length: 16
CDR3 protein: CASSYSTGDQTDTQYF
CDR3 DNA: TGTGCCAGCAGTTACTCGACAGGGGATCAGACAGATACGCAGTATTTT

D gene: -
J gene: TRBJ2-7
V gene: TRBV5-1
clone size: -
CDR3 length: 14
CDR3 protein: CASRYDTRNYEQYF
CDR3 DNA: TGCGCCAGCAGATATGACACGCGAAACTACGAGCAGTACTTC

D gene: -
J gene: TRBJ1-4
V gene: TRBV14
clone size: -
CDR3 length: 17
CDR3 protein: CASSRRSGEGINEKLFF
CDR3 DNA: TGTGCCAGCAGCCGCCGTTCTGGGGAGGGGATTAATGAAAAACTGTTTTTT

D gene: -
J gene: TRBJ2-7
V gene: TRBV2
clone size: -
CDR3 length: 13
CDR3 protein: CASSVLQVYEQYF
CDR3 DNA: TGTGCCAGCAGTGTACTGCAGGTCTACGAGCAGTACTTC

D gene: -
J gene: TRBJ1-2
V gene: TRBV16
clone size: medium-sized
CDR3 length: 15
CDR3 protein: CASSLLDTGLSGYTF
CDR3 DNA: TGTGCCAGCAGCCTATTGGATACAGGACTTTCGGGCTACACCTTC

D gene: -
J gene: TRBJ2-7
V gene: TRBV19
clone size: -
CDR3 length: 13
CDR3 protein: CASTNRPPYEQYF
CDR3 DNA: TGTGCCAGTACAAACAGGCCACCCTACGAGCAGTACTTC

D gene: -
J gene: TRBJ1-1
V gene: TRBV30
clone size: -
CDR3 length: 14
CDR3 protein: CAWRVDRLNTEAFF
CDR3 DNA: TGTGCCTGGAGGGTCGACAGACTGAACACTGAAGCTTTCTTT

D gene: -
J gene: TRBJ2-5
V gene: TRBV10-1
clone size: -
CDR3 length: 15
CDR3 protein: CASSESAGALETQYF
CDR3 DNA: TGCGCCAGCAGTGAGTCCGCGGGTGCGTTGGAGACCCAGTACTTC

D gene: -
J gene: TRBJ2-2
V gene: TRBV11-2
clone size: few
CDR3 length: 12
CDR3 protein: CASSLDGGGLFF
CDR3 DNA: TGTGCCAGCAGCTTAGATGGGGGTGGGCTGTTTTTT

D gene: -
J gene: TRBJ2-7
V gene: TRBV5-4
clone size: -
CDR3 length: 13
CDR3 protein: CASSSNLAYEQCF
CDR3 DNA: TGTGCCAGCAGCTCAAATTTAGCCTACGAGCAGTGCTTC

D gene: -
J gene: TRBJ2-3
V gene: TRBV7-2
clone size: -
CDR3 length: 14
CDR3 protein: CASSLQSQRDTQYF
CDR3 DNA: TGTGCCAGCAGCTTACAATCACAGCGGGATACGCAGTATTTT

D gene: -
J gene: TRBJ2-7
V gene: TRBV7-9
clone size: few
CDR3 length: 11
CDR3 protein: CASTPLSEQYF
CDR3 DNA: TGTGCCAGCACCCCTCTAAGCGAGCAGTACTTC

D gene: -
J gene: TRBJ2-1
V gene: TRBV9
clone size: -
CDR3 length: 16
CDR3 protein: CASTKARLGSYNEQFF
CDR3 DNA: TGTGCCAGCACCAAAGCCCGTCTGGGCTCCTACAATGAGCAGTTCTTC

D gene: -
J gene: TRBJ1-1
V gene: TRBV25-1
clone size: -
CDR3 length: 13
CDR3 protein: CASSPLLNTEAFF
CDR3 DNA: TGTGCCAGCAGTCCTCTCCTGAACACTGAAGCTTTCTTT

D gene: TRBD1
J gene: TRBJ1-6
V gene: TRBV4-2
clone size: -
CDR3 length: 17
CDR3 protein: CASSLRQGGIKGSPLHF
CDR3 DNA: TGTGCCAGCAGCTTGCGGCAGGGGGGGATTAAGGGTTCACCCCTCCACTTT

D gene: -
J gene: TRBJ2-4
V gene: TRBV9
clone size: -
CDR3 length: 13
CDR3 protein: CAIPFLAKNIQYF
CDR3 DNA: TGTGCCATCCCCTTCCTAGCCAAAAACATTCAGTACTTC

D gene: -
J gene: TRBJ2-1
V gene: TRBV29-1
clone size: -
CDR3 length: 12
CDR3 protein: CSVEGVYNEQFF
CDR3 DNA: TGCAGCGTTGAAGGGGTGTACAATGAGCAGTTCTTC

D gene: -
J gene: TRBJ1-2
V gene: TRBV19
clone size: few
CDR3 length: 15
CDR3 protein: CASTILGAGTYGYTF
CDR3 DNA: TGTGCCAGTACCATCCTAGGGGCAGGCACTTATGGCTACACCTTC

D gene: -
J gene: TRBJ2-3
V gene: TRBV4-2
clone size: few
CDR3 length: 15
CDR3 protein: CASSQGGGSTDTQYF
CDR3 DNA: TGTGCCAGCAGCCAAGGGGGCGGGAGCACAGATACGCAGTATTTT

D gene: -
J gene: TRBJ1-2
V gene: TRBV29-1
clone size: -
CDR3 length: 10
CDR3 protein: CSALDTGYTF
CDR3 DNA: TGCAGCGCTCTGGACACTGGCTACACCTTC

D gene: -
J gene: TRBJ2-7
V gene: TRBV27
clone size: -
CDR3 length: 16
CDR3 protein: CASSLHGGRGGYEQYF
CDR3 DNA: TGTGCCAGCAGTTTACACGGCGGCAGGGGGGGGTACGAGCAGTACTTC

D gene: -
J gene: TRBJ1-2
V gene: TRBV28
clone size: -
CDR3 length: 14
CDR3 protein: CASSQPGHSGGYTF
CDR3 DNA: TGTGCCAGCAGCCAACCGGGACACTCTGGCGGCTACACCTTC

D gene: TRBD2
J gene: TRBJ2-1
V gene: TRBV27
clone size: few
CDR3 length: 16
CDR3 protein: CASSLWASGSYNEQFF
CDR3 DNA: TGTGCCAGCAGTTTATGGGCTAGCGGCTCCTACAATGAGCAGTTCTTC

D gene: -
J gene: TRBJ2-2
V gene: TRBV30
clone size: -
CDR3 length: 13
CDR3 protein: CAWSVTDTGELFF
CDR3 DNA: TGTGCCTGGAGTGTCACGGACACCGGGGAGCTGTTTTTT

D gene: TRBD1
J gene: TRBJ2-7
V gene: TRBV6-5
clone size: -
CDR3 length: 13
CDR3 protein: CASSYRTGIEQYF
CDR3 DNA: TGTGCCAGCAGTTACAGGACAGGGATCGAGCAGTACTTC

D gene: -
J gene: TRBJ2-1
V gene: TRBV28
clone size: -
CDR3 length: 17
CDR3 protein: CASSTPRSSSSYNEQFF
CDR3 DNA: TGTGCCAGCAGTACCCCTAGGTCCTCGAGCTCCTACAATGAGCAGTTCTTC

D gene: -
J gene: TRBJ1-1
V gene: TRBV5-1
clone size: -
CDR3 length: 19
CDR3 protein: CASSLEGGPSFRWDTEAFF
CDR3 DNA: TGCGCCAGCAGCTTGGAGGGGGGACCCTCTTTTCGGTGGGACACTGAAGCTTTCTTT

D gene: -
J gene: TRBJ1-1
V gene: TRBV10-3
clone size: -
CDR3 length: 14
CDR3 protein: CAISEGQKNTEAFF
CDR3 DNA: TGTGCCATCAGTGAGGGCCAAAAGAACACTGAAGCTTTCTTT